Below, 7 T cell receptor beta chains from the same sample are listed, as sequenced in a study of cytomegalovirus exposure and HLA in healthy donors. PCR amplification relied on 60 Vbeta primers (plus 13 Jbeta primers). Clones were read by immunoSEQ multiplex PCR, and TCRdb kept only the in-frame ones, dropping some. The sample has 85,000 to 120,000 clones; 75% are singletons. The sequencing input was PBMCs. Every receptor here comes from a man aged 35-49 years in good health and CMV-seronegative.

The V call is TRBV7-2, the J call TRBJ2-3; 8 nucleotides agree with TRBD2. Per the germline V gene, CDR1 is SGHTA and CDR2 is FQGNSA. The V and J ends lost 3 bases and 5 bases, in that order; junction bases with no gene match: 16. This CDR3 has 18 amino acids. The CDR3 DNA sequence: TGTGCCAGCAGCTTCCCGACTGGGCGGGGGGTCTCCATAGATACGCAGTATTTT. Its translation is CASSFPTGRGVSIDTQYF. Full variable domain (remainder filled in from reference TRBV7-2 and TRBJ2-3): GAGVSQSPSNKVTEKGKDVELRCDPISGHTALYWYRQSLGQGLEFLIYFQGNSAPDKSGLPSDRFSAERTGGSVSTLTIQRTQQEDSAVYLCASSFPTGRGVSIDTQYFGPGTRLTVL.

The chain joins TRBV2 to TRBJ2-2; D might be TRBD1 (5 bases). V was shortened by 7 bases and J by 7 bases, with 13 bases between the two germline ends. The CDR3 is 13 residues long. The V gene's germline CDR1 is SNHLY and CDR2 FYNNEI. In DNA, the CDR3 is TGTGCCAGCATGGGGTACCAGGGCGGGGAGCTGTTTTTT. Amino acid sequence: CASMGYQGGELFF. Filled out from reference TRBV2 and TRBJ2-2, the complete variable domain reads EPEVTQTPSHQVTQMGQEVILRCVPISNHLYFYWYRQILGQKVEFLVSFYNNEISEKSEIFDDQFSVERPDGSNFTLKIRSTKLEDSAMYFCASMGYQGGELFFGEGSRLTVL.

This clone was observed a handful of times. This sequence joins TRBV6-5 and TRBJ1-2; D remains ambiguous. Germline-derived CDR1 and CDR2 are MNHEY and SVGAGI. V was shortened by 3 bases and J by 5 bases, with 10 bases between the two germline ends. The CDR3 has 13 residues. This CDR3 is CASSYDIKYGYTF. In DNA, the CDR3 is TGTGCCAGCAGTTATGACATAAAATATGGCTACACCTTC.

This sequence joins TRBV7-2 and TRBJ1-5; maybe TRBD1 (6 bases). Germline V gene lookup returns CDR1 SGHTA and CDR2 FQGNSA. CDR3 length: 13 residues. Trimming pared 3 bases from V and 4 bases from J, leaving 7 bases between. CDR3 bases: TGTGCCAGCAGCTTCCAGGGGAATCAGCCCCAGCATTTT. It encodes CASSFQGNQPQHF.

V gene TRBV7-9 combines with J gene TRBJ2-1; TRBD2 aligns across 10 bases. The CDR3 contains 16 residues. Germline V gives CDR1 SEHNR, CDR2 FQNEAQ (reference sequence). The ends lost 1 base at V and 5 bases at J; junction bases unmatched: 5. CDR3 amino acids: CASSLGGTSGDNEQFF. CDR3 coding DNA: TGTGCCAGCAGCTTAGGGGGTACTAGCGGGGACAATGAGCAGTTCTTC.

The chain carries TRBV5-1 and TRBJ2-7, with D possibly TRBD2 on 6 matching bases. V lost 4 bases to trimming and J lost 7 bases, with 9 bases between them. This CDR3 region has 11 residues. CDR1 SGHRS and CDR2 YFSETQ come from the germline V gene. The CDR3, as DNA: TGCGCCAGCAGCCTCGCGGGAGAGCAGTACTTC. Translation gives CASSLAGEQYF.

A few counts support this clone. V usage is TRBV7-3 and J usage is TRBJ1-1, with 7 bases that match TRBD1. The CDR3 is 16 residues long. Germline CDR1 reads SGHTA; CDR2 reads FQGTGA. Trimming removed 2 bases from V and 4 bases from J; junction bases left unmatched: 10. The CDR3: CASSLEGGQLLTEAFF. CDR3 bases: TGTGCCAGCAGCTTAGAAGGGGGACAGCTCCTCACTGAAGCTTTCTTT.